This TCR beta chain came from a study of blood T cell repertoires in COVID-19. In the study overall: Samples of COVID-19 (acute and convalescent) were obtained from the United States, Italy and Spain. Sample material is recorded as cDNA or gDNA derived from T cells, B-cell-depleted T cells, or PBMCs.

Original methodology: Using reference gene primer amplification, nucleated cell counts were estimated. Sequencing was performed with immunoSEQ multiplex PCR; in TCRdb, only in-frame clones are kept and a portion is missing. V and J calls and clone size come straight from that table; D and trimming were deduced from the DNA. The table records tens of thousands of clones, around 91% of them present only once. Those enrolled in Seattle joined during active infection and were followed longitudinally afterward. The sequence was collected from a man aged 18 to 30 with COVID-19, enrolled during active disease. The sample comprised peripheral blood.

The CDR3 protein is CASRPWTGCNEKLLF. CDR3 coding DNA: TGTGCAAGTCGCCCCTGGACGGGATGTAATGAAAAACTGCTTTTT. The chain has TRBV12-2 and TRBJ1-4. TRBV12-2 is a recognized pseudogene. This CDR3 is built from 15 residues.